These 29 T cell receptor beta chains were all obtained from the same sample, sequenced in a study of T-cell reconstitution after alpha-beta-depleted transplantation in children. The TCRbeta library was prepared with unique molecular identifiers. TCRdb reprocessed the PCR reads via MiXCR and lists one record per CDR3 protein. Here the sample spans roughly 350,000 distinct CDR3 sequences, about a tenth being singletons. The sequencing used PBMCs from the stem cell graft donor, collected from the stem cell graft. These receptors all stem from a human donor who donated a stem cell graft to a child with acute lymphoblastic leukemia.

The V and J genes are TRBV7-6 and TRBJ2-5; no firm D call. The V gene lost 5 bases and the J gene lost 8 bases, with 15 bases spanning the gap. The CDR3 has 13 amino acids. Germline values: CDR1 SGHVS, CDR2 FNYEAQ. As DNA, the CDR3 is TGTGCCAGCAGCCCCCGACCAAGGGATACCCAGTACTTC. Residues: CASSPRPRDTQYF.

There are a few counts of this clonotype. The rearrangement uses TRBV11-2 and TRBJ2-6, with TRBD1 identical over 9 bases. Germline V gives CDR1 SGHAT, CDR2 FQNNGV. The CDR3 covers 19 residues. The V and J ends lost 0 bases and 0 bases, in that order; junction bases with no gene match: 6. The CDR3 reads CASSLDGTGLSSGANVLTF. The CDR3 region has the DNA TGTGCCAGCAGCTTAGATGGGACAGGGTTGAGCTCTGGGGCCAACGTCCTGACTTTC.

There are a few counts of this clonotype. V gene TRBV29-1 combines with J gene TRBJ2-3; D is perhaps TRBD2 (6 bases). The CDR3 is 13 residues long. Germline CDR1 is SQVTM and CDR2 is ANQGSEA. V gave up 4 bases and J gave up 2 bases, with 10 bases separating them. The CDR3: CSVVGGFTDTQYF. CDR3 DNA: TGCAGCGTTGTGGGGGGATTCACAGATACGCAGTATTTT.

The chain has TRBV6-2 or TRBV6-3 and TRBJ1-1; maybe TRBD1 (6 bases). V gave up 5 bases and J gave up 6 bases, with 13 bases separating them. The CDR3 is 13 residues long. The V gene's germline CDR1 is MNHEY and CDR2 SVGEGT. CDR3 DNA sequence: TGTGCCAGCAGTACCTCAGGGGCCTCTGAAGCTTTCTTT. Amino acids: CASSTSGASEAFF.

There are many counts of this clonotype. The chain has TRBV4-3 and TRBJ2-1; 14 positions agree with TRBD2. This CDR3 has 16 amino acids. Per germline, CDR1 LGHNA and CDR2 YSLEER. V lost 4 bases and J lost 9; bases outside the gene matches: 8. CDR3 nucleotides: TGCGCCAGCAGCCTGGAAGGGACTAGCGGGAGAAGTGAGCAGTTCTTC. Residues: CASSLEGTSGRSEQFF.

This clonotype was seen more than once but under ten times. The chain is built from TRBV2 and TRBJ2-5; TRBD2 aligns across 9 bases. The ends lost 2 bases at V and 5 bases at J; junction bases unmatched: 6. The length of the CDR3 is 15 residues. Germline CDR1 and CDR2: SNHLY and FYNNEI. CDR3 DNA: TGTGCCAGCAGTGAACCAGCGGGAGGAGGGGAGACCCAGTACTTC. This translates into CASSEPAGGGETQYF.

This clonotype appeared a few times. In nucleotides, the CDR3 is TGTGCCAGCAGCAAGGACAGGGCGGGCGAGCAGTACTTC. Amino acids: CASSKDRAGEQYF. The V and J genes are TRBV7-9 and TRBJ2-7; 8 bases map to TRBD1. The CDR3 runs to 13 residues. Germline V gives CDR1 SEHNR, CDR2 FQNEAQ (reference sequence). V gave up 5 bases and J gave up 6 bases; unmatched junction bases: 6.

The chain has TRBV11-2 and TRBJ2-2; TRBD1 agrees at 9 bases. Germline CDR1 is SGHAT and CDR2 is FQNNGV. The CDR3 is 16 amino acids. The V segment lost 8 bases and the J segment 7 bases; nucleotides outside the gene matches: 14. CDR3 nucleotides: TGTGCCAGCCGAACCTACAGGGGGCGCCGGGTCGGGGAGCTGTTTTTT. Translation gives CASRTYRGRRVGELFF. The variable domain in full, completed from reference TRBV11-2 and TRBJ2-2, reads EAGVAQSPRYKIIEKRQSVAFWCNPISGHATLYWYQQILGQGPKLLIQFQNNGVVDDSQLPKDRFSAERLKGVDSTLKIQPAKLEDSAVYLCASRTYRGRRVGELFFGEGSRLTVL.

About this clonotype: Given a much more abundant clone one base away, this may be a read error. The CDR3 nucleotides are TGCGCCAGCAGCTTGGTGGAGTACGAGCAGTACTTC. Residues: CASSLVEYEQYF. V and J are TRBV5-1 and TRBJ2-7; D gene uncertain. The CDR3 totals 12 residues. Germline CDR1 and CDR2: SGHRS and YFSETQ. V was cut by 0 bases and J by 4 bases, with 5 bases left in between.

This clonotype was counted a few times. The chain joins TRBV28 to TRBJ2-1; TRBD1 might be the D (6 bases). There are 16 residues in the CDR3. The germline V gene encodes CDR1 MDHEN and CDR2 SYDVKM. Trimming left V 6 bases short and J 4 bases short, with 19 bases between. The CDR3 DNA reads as TGTGCCAGCAGGGCTCCAGGGGATATCTGGTACAATGAGCAGTTCTTC. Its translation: CASRAPGDIWYNEQFF.

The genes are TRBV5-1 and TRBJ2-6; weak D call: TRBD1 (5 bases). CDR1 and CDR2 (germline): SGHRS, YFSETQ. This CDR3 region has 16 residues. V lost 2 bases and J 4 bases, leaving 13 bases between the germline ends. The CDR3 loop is CASSLYTGTGANVLTF. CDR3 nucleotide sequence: TGCGCCAGCAGCTTATACACAGGAACAGGGGCCAACGTCCTGACTTTC.

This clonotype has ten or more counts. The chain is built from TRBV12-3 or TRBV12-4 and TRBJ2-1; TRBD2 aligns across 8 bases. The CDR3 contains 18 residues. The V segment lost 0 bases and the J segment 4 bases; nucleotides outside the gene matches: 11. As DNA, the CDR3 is TGTGCCAGCAGTTTAGCGCAGAGAACGGGAGGGAAATACAATGAGCAGTTCTTC. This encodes CASSLAQRTGGKYNEQFF.

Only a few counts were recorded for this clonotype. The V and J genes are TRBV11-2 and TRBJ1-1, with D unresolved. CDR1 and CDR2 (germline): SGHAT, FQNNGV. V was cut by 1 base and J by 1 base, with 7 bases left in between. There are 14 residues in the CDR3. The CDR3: CASSLVRENTEAFF. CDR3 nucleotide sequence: TGTGCCAGCAGCTTAGTAAGGGAGAACACTGAAGCTTTCTTT.

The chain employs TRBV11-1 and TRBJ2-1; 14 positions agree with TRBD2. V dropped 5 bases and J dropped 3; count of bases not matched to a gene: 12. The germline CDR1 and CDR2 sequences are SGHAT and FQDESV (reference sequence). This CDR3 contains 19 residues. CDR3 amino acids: CASSPMPGLAGVNYNEQFF. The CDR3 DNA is TGTGCCAGCAGCCCAATGCCGGGACTAGCGGGAGTTAACTACAATGAGCAGTTCTTC.

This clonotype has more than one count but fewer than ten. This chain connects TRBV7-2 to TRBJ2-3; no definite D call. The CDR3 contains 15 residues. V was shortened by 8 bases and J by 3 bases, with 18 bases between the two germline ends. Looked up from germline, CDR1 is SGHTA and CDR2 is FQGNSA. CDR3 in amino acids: CASARAVVVTDTQYF. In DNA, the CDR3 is TGTGCCAGCGCTCGGGCCGTTGTGGTGACAGATACGCAGTATTTT.

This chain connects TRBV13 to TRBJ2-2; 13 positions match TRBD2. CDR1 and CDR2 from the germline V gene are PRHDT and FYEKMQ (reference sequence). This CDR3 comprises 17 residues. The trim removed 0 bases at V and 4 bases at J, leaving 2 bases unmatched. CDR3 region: CASSLGGLAGITGELFF. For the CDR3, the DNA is TGTGCCAGCAGCTTAGGGGGACTAGCGGGGATCACCGGGGAGCTGTTTTTT.

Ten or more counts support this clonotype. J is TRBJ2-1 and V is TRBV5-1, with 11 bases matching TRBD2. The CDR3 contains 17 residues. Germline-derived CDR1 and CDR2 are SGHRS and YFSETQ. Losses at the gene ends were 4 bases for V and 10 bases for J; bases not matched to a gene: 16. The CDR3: CASSPPGGLAGGGEQFF. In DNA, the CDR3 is TGCGCCAGCAGCCCCCCCGGAGGGCTAGCGGGAGGTGGGGAGCAGTTCTTC.

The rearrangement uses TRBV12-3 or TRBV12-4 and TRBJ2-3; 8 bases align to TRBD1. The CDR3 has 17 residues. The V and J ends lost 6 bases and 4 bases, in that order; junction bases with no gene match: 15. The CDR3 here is CASRPGQGWGLADTQYF. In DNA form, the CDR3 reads TGTGCCAGCAGACCAGGACAGGGCTGGGGGTTGGCAGATACGCAGTATTTT.

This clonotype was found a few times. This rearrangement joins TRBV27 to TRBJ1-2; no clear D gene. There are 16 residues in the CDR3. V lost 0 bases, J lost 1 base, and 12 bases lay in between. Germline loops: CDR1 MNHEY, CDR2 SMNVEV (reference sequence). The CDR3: CASSLSSRLDNYGYTF. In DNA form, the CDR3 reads TGTGCCAGCAGTTTATCGAGCCGACTTGATAACTATGGCTACACCTTC.

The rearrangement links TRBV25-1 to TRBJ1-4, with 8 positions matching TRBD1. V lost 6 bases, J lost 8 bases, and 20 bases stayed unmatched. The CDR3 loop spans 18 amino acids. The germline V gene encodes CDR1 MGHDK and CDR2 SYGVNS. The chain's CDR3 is CASRDRDSALRGREKLFF. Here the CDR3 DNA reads TGTGCCAGCAGGGACAGGGACTCGGCTCTAAGGGGTCGAGAAAAACTGTTTTTT.

CDR3: CATSSSTVWTGGYNGYEQYF. In DNA form, the CDR3 reads TGTGCCACCAGCAGCAGTACCGTTTGGACAGGGGGCTATAACGGGTACGAGCAGTACTTC. The rearrangement uses TRBV15 and TRBJ2-7, with 11 positions matching TRBD1. The trim removed 3 bases at V and 4 bases at J, leaving 20 bases unmatched. The CDR3 extends over 20 amino acids. Germline lookup yields CDR1 LNHNV and CDR2 YYDKDF (reference sequence).

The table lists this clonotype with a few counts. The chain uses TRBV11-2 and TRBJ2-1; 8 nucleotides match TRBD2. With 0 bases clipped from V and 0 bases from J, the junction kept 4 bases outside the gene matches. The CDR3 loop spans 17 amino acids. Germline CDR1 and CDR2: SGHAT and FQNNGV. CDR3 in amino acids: CASSLDPGRASYNEQFF. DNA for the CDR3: TGTGCCAGCAGCTTAGACCCCGGGAGGGCCTCCTACAATGAGCAGTTCTTC. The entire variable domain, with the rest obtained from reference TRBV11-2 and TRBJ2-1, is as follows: EAGVAQSPRYKIIEKRQSVAFWCNPISGHATLYWYQQILGQGPKLLIQFQNNGVVDDSQLPKDRFSAERLKGVDSTLKIQPAKLEDSAVYLCASSLDPGRASYNEQFFGPGTRLTVL.

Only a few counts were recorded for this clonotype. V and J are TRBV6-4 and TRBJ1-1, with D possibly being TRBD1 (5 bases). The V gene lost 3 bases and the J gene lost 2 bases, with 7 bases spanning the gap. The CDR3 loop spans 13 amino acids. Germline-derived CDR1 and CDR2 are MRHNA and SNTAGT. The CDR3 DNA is TGTGCCAGCAGTGATGGGGGAAACACTGAAGCTTTCTTT. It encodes CASSDGGNTEAFF.

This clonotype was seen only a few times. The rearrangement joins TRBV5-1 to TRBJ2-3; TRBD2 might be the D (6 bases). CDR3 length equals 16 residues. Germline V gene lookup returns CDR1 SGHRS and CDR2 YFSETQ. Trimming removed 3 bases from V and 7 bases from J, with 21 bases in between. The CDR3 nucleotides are TGCGCCAGCAGCTCTACCGGGACTTCCGGATTAAATACGCAGTATTTT. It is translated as CASSSTGTSGLNTQYF.

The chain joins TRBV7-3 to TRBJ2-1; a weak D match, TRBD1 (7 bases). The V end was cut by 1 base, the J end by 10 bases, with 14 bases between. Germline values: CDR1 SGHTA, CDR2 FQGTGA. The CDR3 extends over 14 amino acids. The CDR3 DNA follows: TGTGCCAGCAGCTTAAGTTCAGGGGGGCCCGAGCAGTTCTTC. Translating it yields CASSLSSGGPEQFF.

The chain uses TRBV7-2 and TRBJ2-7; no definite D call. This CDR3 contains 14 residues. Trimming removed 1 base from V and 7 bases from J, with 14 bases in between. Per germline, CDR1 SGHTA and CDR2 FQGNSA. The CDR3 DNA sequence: TGTGCCAGCAGCTTAGAAGGATCCTTAGGGGAGCAGTACTTC. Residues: CASSLEGSLGEQYF.

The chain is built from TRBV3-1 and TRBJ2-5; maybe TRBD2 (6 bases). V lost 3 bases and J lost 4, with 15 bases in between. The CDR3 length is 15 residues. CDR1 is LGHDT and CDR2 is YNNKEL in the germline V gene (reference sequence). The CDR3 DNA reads TGTGCCAGCAGCCATGATCGGGAGAGGCGAGAGACCCAGTACTTC. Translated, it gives CASSHDRERRETQYF.

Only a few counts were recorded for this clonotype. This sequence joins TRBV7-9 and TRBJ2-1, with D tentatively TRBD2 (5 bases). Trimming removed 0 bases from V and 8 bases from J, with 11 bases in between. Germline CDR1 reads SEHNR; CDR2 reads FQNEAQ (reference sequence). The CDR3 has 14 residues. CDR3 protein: CASSLAGVSDEQFF. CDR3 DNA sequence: TGTGCCAGCAGCTTAGCGGGAGTTAGCGATGAGCAGTTCTTC.

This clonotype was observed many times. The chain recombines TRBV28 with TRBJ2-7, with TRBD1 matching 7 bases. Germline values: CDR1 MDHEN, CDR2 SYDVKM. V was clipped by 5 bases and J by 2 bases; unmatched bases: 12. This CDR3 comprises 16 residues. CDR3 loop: CASSLVLGQGAYEQYF. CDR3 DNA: TGTGCCAGCAGTCTGGTGTTAGGGCAGGGGGCCTACGAGCAGTACTTC.